This T cell receptor (beta chain) was sequenced in a study of blood T cell repertoires in COVID-19. Whole-study context: PBMCs, B-cell-depleted T cells, or T cells were the source of the cDNA or gDNA that made up the material.

Looked up from germline, CDR1 is LGHDT and CDR2 is YNNKEL (reference sequence). The CDR3 runs to 13 residues. The V end was cut by 4 bases, the J end by 3 bases, with 10 bases between. In the original processing: Estimates of nucleated cell counts were drawn from the amplification of reference gene primers. Here immunoSEQ multiplex PCR was the method, and the copy in TCRdb shows in-frame clones only, minus some. From that table come the V and J calls and clone size; the DNA was used to work out D and trimming. In the table there are about 210,000 clones, around 82% of which are singletons. The study drew participants aged about 18 to 95 years from some 25 US areas.

This TCR derives from a man aged 25 to 40 with acute COVID-19. The sequenced sample consisted of PBMCs or T cells enriched from blood (not recorded which). The J gene is TRBJ2-7, the V gene TRBV3-1 (or the pseudogene TRBV3-2), with D tentatively TRBD1 (6 bases). CDR3 residues: CASSRDKYYEQYF. DNA for the CDR3: TGTGCCAGCAGCCGGGACAAATACTACGAGCAGTACTTC.